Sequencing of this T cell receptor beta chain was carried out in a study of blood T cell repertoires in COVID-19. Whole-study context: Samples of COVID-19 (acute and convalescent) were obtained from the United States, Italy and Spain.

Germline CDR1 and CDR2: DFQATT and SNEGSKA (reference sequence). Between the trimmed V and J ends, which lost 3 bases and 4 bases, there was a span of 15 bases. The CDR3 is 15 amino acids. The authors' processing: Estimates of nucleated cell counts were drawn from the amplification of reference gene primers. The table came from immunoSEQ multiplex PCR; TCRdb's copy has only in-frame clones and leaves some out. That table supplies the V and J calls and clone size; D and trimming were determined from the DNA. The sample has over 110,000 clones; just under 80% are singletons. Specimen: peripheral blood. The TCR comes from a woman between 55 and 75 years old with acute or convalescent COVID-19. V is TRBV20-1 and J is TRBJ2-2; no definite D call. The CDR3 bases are TGCAGTGCTAGTTACGCTATAGCACGCACCGGGGAGCTGTTTTTT. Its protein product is CSASYAIARTGELFF.